Listed below are T cell receptor beta chains from one sample, sequenced in a study of shared clonotypes between healthy human individuals. Generated by immunoSEQ multiplex PCR, the TCRdb table keeps only in-frame clones and is missing some. Of around 1.9 million clones listed, about 92% are singletons. Sequenced sample: naive CD8+ T cells from PBMCs. These receptors were taken from a man aged 18 to 35 in good health. Some clones in this sample may be carry-over from other donors' samples. Each CDR3 is given with its conserved first and last residue. D genes are given only for firm matches. Some rows have no size entry. The others give once, few or many, or a class for an expanded clone.

21	TRBJ2-3	-	TRBV27	-	TGTGCCAGCAGTTTTACTAAGGGGGGTTATGTTCCTCTAGGAGGGATGGATACGCAGTATTTT	CASSFTKGGYVPLGGMDTQYF
14	TRBJ2-2	-	TRBV27	-	TGTGCCAGCAGTTGGTTGGGCGCACCCGGGGAGCTGTTTTTT	CASSWLGAPGELFF
15	TRBJ1-2	-	TRBV27	few	TGTGTCACGAGAGTTACCGGGGGCTCTAACTATGGCTACACCTTC	CVTRVTGGSNYGYTF
15	TRBJ1-4	-	TRBV9	few	TGTGCCAGCAGCGTAGCGGGCAGGTCTAATGAAAAACTGTTTTTT	CASSVAGRSNEKLFF
17	TRBJ2-5	-	TRBV9	-	TGTGCCAGCAGCCCCTGGCTAGGATCCGGGAGACAAGAGACCCAGTACTTC	CASSPWLGSGRQETQYF
11	TRBJ1-2	-	TRBV29-1	-	TGCAGCTCTGTAGGGGGATTTGGCTACACCTTC	CSSVGGFGYTF
12	TRBJ2-7	TRBD1	TRBV9	-	TGTGCCAGCGGCCGACAGGGTGGCGAGCAGTACTTC	CASGRQGGEQYF
14	TRBJ2-7	TRBD2	TRBV14	-	TGTGCCAGCAGCTATGGACTAGCCCCCTACGAGCAGTACTTC	CASSYGLAPYEQYF
13	TRBJ2-7	TRBD1	TRBV5-1	-	TGCGCCAGCAGTTCCGGGACAGGCTACGAGCAGTACTTC	CASSSGTGYEQYF
13	TRBJ2-7	-	TRBV5-6	-	TGTGCCAGCAGCTTGGGGAGTTTCTACGAGCAGTACTTC	CASSLGSFYEQYF
16	TRBJ1-4	-	TRBV5-1	-	TGCGCCAGCAGCCAGACAGGAAAGGGGGTTAGGGAAAAACTGTTTTTT	CASSQTGKGVREKLFF
14	TRBJ1-5	-	TRBV6-5	few	TGTGCCAGCAGTTACTCGGATGGAGATCAGCCCCAGCATTTT	CASSYSDGDQPQHF
15	TRBJ2-1	TRBD1	TRBV5-1	-	TGCGCCAGCAGCTTGGTGGACAGGGTCGCGGATGAGCAGTTCTTC	CASSLVDRVADEQFF
14	TRBJ2-2	TRBD1	TRBV7-2	-	TGTGCCACCCTGGACAGGGCGGTCACCGGGGAGCTGTTTTTT	CATLDRAVTGELFF
15	TRBJ1-2	-	TRBV28	-	TGTGCCAGCCATCCGATGGGTTATGCTAACTATGGCTACACCTTC	CASHPMGYANYGYTF
15	TRBJ2-1	-	TRBV5-6	-	TGTGCCAGCAGCCCCCTTGGGGCCGAACTCAATGAGCAGTTCTTC	CASSPLGAELNEQFF
15	TRBJ1-2	-	TRBV14	once	TGTGCCAGCAGCCAAGATCATTGGGGGTACTATGGCTACACCTTC	CASSQDHWGYYGYTF
14	TRBJ2-1	-	TRBV30	-	TGTGCCTGCGACAGGGAGGCTAGATTTGGTGAGCAGTTCTTC	CACDREARFGEQFF
17	TRBJ2-1	TRBD2	TRBV9	-	TGTGCCACCGTGGCAGGGGGGTTAGCGGGAGGGTGCAATGAGCAGTTCTTC	CATVAGGLAGGCNEQFF
13	TRBJ2-7	-	TRBV5-1	-	TGCGCCAGCAGGGCAGAAAGCTCCTACGAGCAGTACTTC	CASRAESSYEQYF
15	TRBJ1-1	TRBD1	TRBV7-9	-	TGTGCCAGCAGCAAAAAGGGACAGACAAACACTGAAGCTTTCTTT	CASSKKGQTNTEAFF
16	TRBJ2-5	-	TRBV14	-	TGTGCCAGCAGCCAAGATCGATGGGGAGACCAAGAGACCCAGTACTTC	CASSQDRWGDQETQYF
13	TRBJ2-7	TRBD1	TRBV27	-	TGTGCCACCACGGGACAGACCCCTTACGAGCAGTACTTC	CATTGQTPYEQYF
13	TRBJ1-1	-	TRBV27	-	TGTGCCAGCAGTCTTGGGGTTGACACTGAAGCTTTCTTT	CASSLGVDTEAFF
16	TRBJ2-3	-	TRBV10-3	-	TGTGCCATCAGTGAGAGGACTGGGGGAGTCACAGATACGCAGTATTTT	CAISERTGGVTDTQYF
14	TRBJ2-7	TRBD2	TRBV4-1	-	TGCGCCAGCAGCCCTACTAGCGTCGTCTACGAGCAGTACTTC	CASSPTSVVYEQYF
14	TRBJ2-5	-	TRBV6-1	-	TGTGCCAGCATCCCCAGGGGGGGGAGGGAGACCCAGTACTTC	CASIPRGGRETQYF
16	TRBJ1-4	-	TRBV7-9	-	TGTGCCAGCAGCTTAGAAGTTTGGGACTTGGCGGAAAAACTGTTTTTT	CASSLEVWDLAEKLFF
16	TRBJ2-1	TRBD2	TRBV9	-	TGTGCCAGCAGCTTGGAGGGACTAGCGAGAAAGAATGAGCAGTTCTTC	CASSLEGLARKNEQFF
17	TRBJ1-1	-	TRBV4-1	-	TGCGCCAGCAGCCAAGAGGTTGCTGGGATCCGGGTCACTGAAGCTTTCTTT	CASSQEVAGIRVTEAFF
13	TRBJ2-7	-	TRBV30	-	TGTGCCTGGACCTACACGATCCCCTACGAGCAGTACTTC	CAWTYTIPYEQYF
14	TRBJ1-1	-	TRBV11-2	-	TGTGCCAGCAGCCTGAATTTGGATCCCACTGAAGCTTTCTTT	CASSLNLDPTEAFF
16	TRBJ2-7	-	TRBV5-6	-	TGTGCCAGCAGCTTCGAAGGGGAACACCCTTTCTACGAGCAGTACTTC	CASSFEGEHPFYEQYF
17	TRBJ2-6	-	TRBV5-5	-	TGTGCCAGCAGCCTAGACGATACCCGCTCTGGGGCCAACGTCCTGACTTTC	CASSLDDTRSGANVLTF
15	TRBJ1-5	TRBD1	TRBV5-8	-	TGTGCCAGCAGCTACGACAGGGGAGGCAATCAGCCCCAGCATTTT	CASSYDRGGNQPQHF
16	TRBJ2-7	TRBD1	TRBV7-8	-	TGTGCCAGCAGCTTATCCCCGGGACAGGGGCTCTACGAGCAGTACTTC	CASSLSPGQGLYEQYF
12	TRBJ2-7	-	TRBV11-1	-	TGTGCCAGCAGCCGAGATTGGACCGAGCAGTACTTC	CASSRDWTEQYF
13	TRBJ1-2	TRBD1	TRBV28	-	TGTGCCAGCCGCCGGGACAGGGTGTATGGCTACACCTTC	CASRRDRVYGYTF
12	TRBJ1-1	-	TRBV30	few	TGTGCCTGGAGTGATAGAATCACTGAAGCTTTCTTT	CAWSDRITEAFF
16	TRBJ2-1	TRBD2	TRBV7-9	-	TGTGCCAGCAGCTTACCGGTCCTAGCGGGAGGGAGTGAGCAGTTCTTC	CASSLPVLAGGSEQFF
17	TRBJ2-3	TRBD2	TRBV4-3	-	TGCGCCAGCAGCCAAGACCTCCCGGGAGGGTCCACAGATACGCAGTATTTT	CASSQDLPGGSTDTQYF
13	TRBJ2-1	-	TRBV7-3	-	TGTGCCAGCAGCTTAACAGGATACAATGAGCAGTTCTTC	CASSLTGYNEQFF
14	TRBJ2-1	-	TRBV7-9	-	TGTGCCAGCAGCTTAGTCACAGGCAACAATGAGCAGTTCTTC	CASSLVTGNNEQFF
12	TRBJ2-7	-	TRBV5-6	-	TGTGCCAGCAGCGAGGACAACTACGAGCAGTACTTC	CASSEDNYEQYF
11	TRBJ1-3	-	TRBV10-3	once	TGTACTACCAGGGAAGGAAACACCATATATTTT	CTTREGNTIYF
16	TRBJ1-5	-	TRBV6-6	-	TGTGCCAGCAGACGAGGACAGCTCAGAGACAATCAGCCCCAGCATTTT	CASRRGQLRDNQPQHF
15	TRBJ2-7	-	TRBV5-1	-	TGCGCCAGCAGCCCTGCCGGGGGCACGGCCTACGAGCAGTACTTC	CASSPAGGTAYEQYF
11	TRBJ2-3	-	TRBV28	-	TGTGCCAGCAGTTTATCAATGAGAAGGATATTT	CASSLSMRRIF
14	TRBJ1-1	-	TRBV13	few	TGTGCCAGCAGCCCCAGGGGATTGGGGACTGAAGCTTTCTTT	CASSPRGLGTEAFF
15	TRBJ2-7	-	TRBV28	-	TGTGCCAGCAGTTTCGGCCCGATTCCGTCCTACGAGCAGTACTTC	CASSFGPIPSYEQYF
14	TRBJ1-2	-	TRBV23-1	-	TGCGCCAGCAGTCGATACAGGGTTTGGTATGGCTACACCTTC	CASSRYRVWYGYTF